The text below deals with one T cell receptor (beta chain). The assay was immunoSEQ multiplex PCR, and TCRdb's table has in-frame clones only and misses some. Here the sample spans 130,000 to 150,000 clones, roughly 80% being singletons. Germline loops: CDR1 SGHDT, CDR2 YYEEEE. Trimming left V 3 bases short and J 0 bases short, with 7 bases between. This CDR3 region has 14 residues. The data belong to a study of blood T cell repertoires in COVID-19. Study-level background: Sample material is recorded as cDNA or gDNA derived from T cells, B-cell-depleted T cells, or PBMCs.

Ages ranged from roughly 18 to 100 years, with residence in approximately 23 US areas. Grouping used clinical history reported by participants in a survey and questionnaire. Cohort 3 recovery required two negative PCRs, clearance, or symptom resolution. Sequencing was carried out using PBMCs or T cells enriched from blood (not recorded which). The chain is built from TRBV5-6 and TRBJ1-5, with D possibly matching TRBD1 (6 bases). The clonotype comes from a man aged 45 to 65 who had recovered from COVID-19. The CDR3 sequence is CASSSGVSNQPQHF. DNA for the CDR3: TGTGCCAGCAGCTCAGGGGTTAGCAATCAGCCCCAGCATTTT.